The T cell receptor beta chain under discussion was sequenced for a study of shared clonotypes between healthy human individuals. Splitting of CD4+ cells produced CD45RA+ naive and CD45RA-negative memory subsets. Genomic DNA (from each subset) was split evenly across several immunoSEQ plates. Sequencing used immunoSEQ multiplex PCR; TCRdb keeps in-frame clones, though not all of them. The sample records roughly 520,000 clones, around 96% being singletons. V gave up 5 bases and J gave up 2 bases; unmatched junction bases: 9. The CDR3 totals 16 residues. Looked up from germline, CDR1 is SEHNR and CDR2 is FQNEAQ (reference sequence).

This chain uses TRBV7-9 with TRBJ2-3, with TRBD1 matching over 8 bases. The TCR originated in a woman aged 25 to 39 in good health. The specimen was naive CD4+ T cells sorted from blood. Subset described: CD45RA+ positively selected. DNA for the CDR3: TGTGCCAGCAGCCGTCAGACAGGGGCCAACACAGATACGCAGTATTTT. Translation gives CASSRQTGANTDTQYF.